A single sample is the source of the 21 T cell receptor beta chains below, sequenced in a study of blood T cell repertoires in COVID-19. Profiled with immunoSEQ multiplex PCR; TCRdb holds only in-frame clones, not every one. The table shows 450,000 to 600,000 clones, with about 90% occurring only once. What was sequenced was PBMCs or T cells enriched from blood (not recorded which). These receptors were obtained from a young woman who had recovered from COVID-19.

The gene calls are TRBV3-1 (or the pseudogene TRBV3-2) and TRBJ2-1; tentative D call: TRBD2 (6 bases). The V end lost 4 bases, the J end lost 8 bases, and 12 bases lay between the germline ends. Germline V gives CDR1 LGHDT, CDR2 YNNKEL (reference sequence). CDR3 length equals 13 residues. This chain's CDR3 is CASSRGRSHEQFF. Here the CDR3 DNA reads TGTGCCAGCAGCCGGGGGAGGTCCCATGAGCAGTTCTTC.

V usage is TRBV5-1 and J usage is TRBJ1-2; TRBD1 agrees at 11 bases. This CDR3 is 15 amino acids long. In germline, CDR1 is SGHRS, CDR2 YFSETQ. The V gene end was trimmed by 2 bases and the J gene end by 7 bases; junction bases not matched to a gene: 7. Written as DNA, the CDR3 is TGCGCCAGCAGCTTAGGACAGGGGGCGGTTCGTGGCTACACCTTC. Encoded protein: CASSLGQGAVRGYTF.

This chain links TRBV5-1 with TRBJ2-3, with TRBD2 matching 8 bases. This CDR3 has 17 residues. The V gene's germline CDR1 is SGHRS and CDR2 YFSETQ. The trim removed 1 base at V and 2 bases at J, leaving 9 bases unmatched. CDR3 DNA: TGCGCCAGCAGCTTGCGGGCATCGGGACTAGACACAGATACGCAGTATTTT. Protein product: CASSLRASGLDTDTQYF.

J is TRBJ2-2 and V is TRBV30; D is perhaps TRBD2 (6 bases). Germline lookup yields CDR1 GTSNPN and CDR2 SVGIG (reference sequence). The CDR3 runs 15 residues. The V gene lost 2 bases and the J gene lost 2 bases, with 12 bases spanning the gap. CDR3 sequence reads: CAWSLRLDNTGELFF. As DNA, the CDR3 is TGTGCCTGGAGTCTGAGACTAGATAACACCGGGGAGCTGTTTTTT.

This clone was seen more than once but under ten times. The chain has TRBV7-8 and TRBJ1-6; D is unresolved. Trimming took 4 bases from V and 10 from J, leaving 17 bases between them. This CDR3 has 15 residues. The germline gives CDR1 SGHVS, CDR2 FQNEAQ. The CDR3 DNA is TGTGCCAGCAGCTCGCTGATCTTGGCACAATCACCCCTCCACTTT. Amino acids: CASSSLILAQSPLHF.

This chain joins TRBV5-1 and TRBJ1-2, with D unresolved. The CDR3 extends over 12 amino acids. V lost 4 bases to trimming and J lost 2 bases, with 6 bases between them. Germline V CDR1 and CDR2: SGHRS, YFSETQ. The CDR3 DNA reads as TGCGCCAGCAGCAGAGAGAACTATGGCTACACCTTC. It yields the protein CASSRENYGYTF.

CDR3 residues: CASSLTGDLYSPLHF. In nucleotides, the CDR3 is TGCGCCAGCAGCTTGACAGGCGACCTCTATTCACCCCTCCACTTT. This sequence joins TRBV5-1 and TRBJ1-6, with D perhaps matching TRBD1 (5 bases). Trimming removed 1 base at V and 8 bases at J, with 13 bases between. Germline V CDR1 and CDR2: SGHRS, YFSETQ. This CDR3 spans 15 amino acids.

The chain recombines TRBV5-1 with TRBJ2-2; 13 positions agree with TRBD2. V lost 4 bases and J lost 6; bases outside the gene matches: 6. CDR1 is SGHRS and CDR2 is YFSETQ in the germline V gene. The length of the CDR3 is 16 residues. CDR3 sequence reads: CASSPTSGGAPGELFF. Here the CDR3 DNA reads TGCGCCAGCAGCCCCACTAGCGGGGGGGCCCCCGGGGAGCTGTTTTTT.

The V gene is TRBV2, the J gene TRBJ1-1; D gene ambiguous. The CDR3 runs to 13 residues. V lost 7 bases to trimming and J lost 3 bases, with 12 bases between them. Per germline, CDR1 SNHLY and CDR2 FYNNEI. The CDR3 bases are TGTGCCAGCATCCTATCATACTACACTGAAGCTTTCTTT. Translating it yields CASILSYYTEAFF.

This rearrangement joins TRBV5-6 to TRBJ2-3; 12 bases are a match to TRBD2. This CDR3 region has 16 residues. J lost 4 bases, V lost 4 bases, and 7 bases had no gene match. Germline V CDR1 and CDR2: SGHDT, YYEEEE. The CDR3 is CASSLLAGGLADTQYF. The CDR3 nucleotides read TGTGCCAGCAGCCTCCTAGCGGGGGGGTTGGCAGATACGCAGTATTTT.

This chain joins TRBV24-1 and TRBJ1-1; TRBD1 matches 7 bases. Germline V gene data show CDR1 as KGHDR and CDR2 as SFDVKD. The length of the CDR3 is 14 residues. J gave up 5 bases and V 5 bases, and 7 bases lay outside the gene matches. As DNA, the CDR3 is TGTGCCACCAGTGTCGACAGGGAGCGTACTGAAGCTTTCTTT. Translated, it gives CATSVDRERTEAFF.

The chain combines TRBV2 with TRBJ2-3, with D tentatively TRBD2 (6 bases). V lost 8 bases, J lost 6 bases, and 9 bases lay in between. This CDR3 is 11 amino acids long. Germline CDR1 reads SNHLY; CDR2 reads FYNNEI. Written as DNA, the CDR3 is TGTGCCAGCGGCGGGGCGGATACGCAGTATTTT. Encoded protein: CASGGADTQYF. Filled out from reference TRBV2 and TRBJ2-3, the complete variable domain reads EPEVTQTPSHQVTQMGQEVILRCVPISNHLYFYWYRQILGQKVEFLVSFYNNEISEKSEIFDDQFSVERPDGSNFTLKIRSTKLEDSAMYFCASGGADTQYFGPGTRLTVL.

The CDR3 nucleotides read TGTGCCAGCAGCTTGGGGGGGACAGGGGTCGGGAGCAATCAGCCCCAGCATTTT. The encoded protein is CASSLGGTGVGSNQPQHF. The chain couples TRBV5-4 to TRBJ1-5; 10 bases match TRBD1. V was pared by 0 bases and J by 1 base, with 7 bases of the junction left unmatched. The length of the CDR3 is 18 residues. The germline V gene has CDR1 SGHNT and CDR2 YYREEE (reference sequence).

V gene TRBV19 combines with J gene TRBJ1-5, with a weak D call TRBD1 (6 bases). The CDR3 consists of 15 residues. Germline V lookup: CDR1 LNHDA, CDR2 SQIVND (reference sequence). V was trimmed by 5 bases and J by 9 bases, leaving 20 bases between them. CDR3 nucleotides: TGTGCCAGTAGTGCAGGGGTTCCTAGGGGTGGGCCCCAGCATTTT. It translates to CASSAGVPRGGPQHF.

The chain links TRBV5-1 to TRBJ1-6; no reliable D call. The germline CDR1 and CDR2 sequences are SGHRS and YFSETQ. This CDR3 has 15 residues. With 0 bases removed from V and 10 bases from J, the gap between germline ends came to 14 bases. As DNA, the CDR3 is TGCGCCAGCAGCTTGGTGCCCGCGACTTTATCACCCCTCCACTTT. It is translated as CASSLVPATLSPLHF.

J is TRBJ1-4 and V is TRBV5-5; TRBD1 matches at 9 bases. The V gene end was trimmed by 1 base and the J gene end by 7 bases; junction bases not matched to a gene: 11. Germline V lookup: CDR1 SGHKS, CDR2 YYEKEE (reference sequence). There are 17 residues in the CDR3. The CDR3 DNA is TGTGCCAGCAGCTTGTTGGGGACAGGGACTACGAGTGAAAAACTGTTTTTT. Protein product: CASSLLGTGTTSEKLFF.

This clone appeared once. The chain links TRBV5-1 to TRBJ1-1; TRBD1 agrees at 9 bases. The CDR3 length is 15 residues. Trimming cost V 3 bases and J 2 bases; bases outside gene matches: 5. Germline-derived CDR1 and CDR2 are SGHRS and YFSETQ. CDR3 nucleotides: TGCGCCAGCAGCTATAAGACAGGGGGTAACACTGAAGCTTTCTTT. The encoded protein is CASSYKTGGNTEAFF. Looking up the rest from reference TRBV5-1 and TRBJ1-1 gives the full variable domain: KAGVTQTPRYLIKTRGQQVTLSCSPISGHRSVSWYQQTPGQGLQFLFEYFSETQRNKGNFPGRFSGRQFSNSRSEMNVSTLELGDSALYLCASSYKTGGNTEAFFGQGTRLTVV.

The chain joins TRBV24-1 to TRBJ2-3; 8 bases agree with TRBD2. The ends lost 4 bases at V and 2 bases at J; junction bases unmatched: 7. CDR3 length: 16 residues. Germline V CDR1 and CDR2: KGHDR, SFDVKD. In nucleotides, the CDR3 is TGTGCCACCAGTGAGTCCGGGACTAGGAACACAGATACGCAGTATTTT. Protein sequence: CATSESGTRNTDTQYF.

The genes are TRBV24-1 and TRBJ2-1; 7 bases are a match to TRBD2. Trimming cost V 0 bases and J 3 bases; bases outside gene matches: 4. Per the germline V gene, CDR1 is KGHDR and CDR2 is SFDVKD. The CDR3 sequence is 16 residues long. CDR3 sequence (DNA): TGTGCCACCAGTGATTTGGGGCTAGCGGACTACAATGAGCAGTTCTTC. Protein: CATSDLGLADYNEQFF.

The J gene is TRBJ1-6, the V gene TRBV25-1, with D uncertain. The ends were cut back, 3 bases at V and 9 bases at J, with 21 bases in the middle. Germline lookup yields CDR1 MGHDK and CDR2 SYGVNS. CDR3 length: 17 residues. This CDR3 is CASSDPTDLLGGSPLHF. The CDR3 nucleotides read TGTGCCAGCAGTGACCCCACCGACCTCCTGGGAGGTTCACCCCTCCACTTT.

V usage is TRBV30 and J usage is TRBJ2-1; 7 nucleotides agree with TRBD1. The germline CDR1 and CDR2 sequences are GTSNPN and SVGIG (reference sequence). V trimming: 2 bases; J trimming: 9 bases; junction bases outside the gene matches: 7. CDR3 length: 13 amino acids. The CDR3 sequence is CAWSSTGSSEQFF. In DNA form, the CDR3 reads TGTGCCTGGAGTTCGACAGGGTCGAGTGAGCAGTTCTTC.